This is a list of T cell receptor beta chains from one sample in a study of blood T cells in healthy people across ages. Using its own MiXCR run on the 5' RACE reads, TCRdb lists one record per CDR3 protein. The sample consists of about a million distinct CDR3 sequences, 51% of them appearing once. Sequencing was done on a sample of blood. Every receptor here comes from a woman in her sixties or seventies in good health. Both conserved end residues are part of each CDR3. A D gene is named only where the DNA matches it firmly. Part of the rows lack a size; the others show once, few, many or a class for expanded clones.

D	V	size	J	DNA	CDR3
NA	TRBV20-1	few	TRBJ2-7	TGCAGTGCTAGAGATATTGAGACGGGGGAGCAGTACTTC	CSARDIETGEQYF
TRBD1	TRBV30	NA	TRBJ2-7	TGTGCCTGGAACCGGGACAGGGCCCCCGAGCAGTACTTC	CAWNRDRAPEQYF
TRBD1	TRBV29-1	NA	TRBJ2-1	TGCAGCGTGGCCGACAGGGGGACCTACAATGTGCAGTTCTTC	CSVADRGTYNVQFF
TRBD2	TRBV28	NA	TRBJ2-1	TGTGCCAGCAGCTCTCCCTCGACTAGCGGGGGCTACAATGAGCAGTTCTTC	CASSSPSTSGGYNEQFF
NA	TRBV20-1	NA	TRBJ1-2	TGCAGTGCTAGAGTTAAAGTCCTAAATGGCTACACCTTC	CSARVKVLNGYTF
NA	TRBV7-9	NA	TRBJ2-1	TGTGCCAGCAGCTTAGGTTGGGACAATGAGCAGTTCTTC	CASSLGWDNEQFF
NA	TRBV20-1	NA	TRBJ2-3	TGCAGTGCTAGCCTTGCCGGGACAAGGAGGACAGATACGCAGTATTTT	CSASLAGTRRTDTQYF
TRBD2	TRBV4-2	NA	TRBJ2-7	TGTGCCAGCAGCCAAGTCTTCGACGGGAGGGCCCGCGAGCAGTACTTC	CASSQVFDGRAREQYF
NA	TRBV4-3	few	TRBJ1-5	TGCGCCAGCAGCCAAGATCGGAGGCAGAATCAGCCCCAGCATTTT	CASSQDRRQNQPQHF
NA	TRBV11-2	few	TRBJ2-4	TGTGCCAGCAGCTTGGGATTACAGGGGAGGGGAAACATTCAGTACTTC	CASSLGLQGRGNIQYF
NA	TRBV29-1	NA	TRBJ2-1	TGCAACGTTGATAGGGCCTACAATGAGCAGTTCTTC	CNVDRAYNEQFF
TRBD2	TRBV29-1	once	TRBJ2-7	TGCAGCGTTGCGGCTAGCGGCTCCTACAATGAGCAGTACTTC	CSVAASGSYNEQYF
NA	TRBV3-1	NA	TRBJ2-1	TGTGCCAGCAGCCAAGATGGTATGCCCGGGAACGGTGAGCAGTTCTTC	CASSQDGMPGNGEQFF
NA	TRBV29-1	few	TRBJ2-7	TGCAGCGTTGGTGTGGGGGGCTCCTACGAGCAGTACTTC	CSVGVGGSYEQYF
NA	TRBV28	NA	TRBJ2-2	TGTGCCAGCAGTTTATATCGTAGTTACACCGGGGAGCTGTTTTTT	CASSLYRSYTGELFF
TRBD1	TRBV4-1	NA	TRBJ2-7	TGCGCCACCCGGGACAGCTCCTACGAGCAGTACTTC	CATRDSSYEQYF
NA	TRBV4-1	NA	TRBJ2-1	TGCGCCAGCAGCCACCTTAACAGGGTCAATGAGCAGTTCTTC	CASSHLNRVNEQFF
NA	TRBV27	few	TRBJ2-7	TGTGCCAGCAGTTTATACAGGGCCCACGAGCAGTACTTC	CASSLYRAHEQYF